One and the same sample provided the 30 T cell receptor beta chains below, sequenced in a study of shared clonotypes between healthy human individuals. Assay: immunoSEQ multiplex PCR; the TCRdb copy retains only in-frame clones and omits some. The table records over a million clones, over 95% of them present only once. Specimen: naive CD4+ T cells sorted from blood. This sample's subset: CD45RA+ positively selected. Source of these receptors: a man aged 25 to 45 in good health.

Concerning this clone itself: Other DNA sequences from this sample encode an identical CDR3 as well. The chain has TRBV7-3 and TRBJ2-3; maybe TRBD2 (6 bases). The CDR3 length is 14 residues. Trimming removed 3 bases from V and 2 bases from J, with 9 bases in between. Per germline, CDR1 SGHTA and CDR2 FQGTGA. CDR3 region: CASSFGGNTDTQYF. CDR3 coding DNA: TGTGCCAGCAGCTTCGGAGGGAACACAGATACGCAGTATTTT.

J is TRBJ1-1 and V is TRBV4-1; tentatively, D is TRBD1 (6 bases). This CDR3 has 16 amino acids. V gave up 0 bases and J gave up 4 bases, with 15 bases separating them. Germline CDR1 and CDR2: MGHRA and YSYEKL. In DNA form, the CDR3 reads TGCGCCAGCAGCCAAGATTTAAACAGGGTTTCCACTGAAGCTTTCTTT. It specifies CASSQDLNRVSTEAFF.

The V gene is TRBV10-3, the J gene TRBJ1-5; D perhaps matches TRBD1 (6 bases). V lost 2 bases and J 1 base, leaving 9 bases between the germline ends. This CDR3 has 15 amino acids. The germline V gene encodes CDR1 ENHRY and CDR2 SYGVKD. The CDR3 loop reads CAISEAGASNQPQHF. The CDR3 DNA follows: TGTGCCATCAGTGAGGCAGGGGCGAGCAATCAGCCCCAGCATTTT.

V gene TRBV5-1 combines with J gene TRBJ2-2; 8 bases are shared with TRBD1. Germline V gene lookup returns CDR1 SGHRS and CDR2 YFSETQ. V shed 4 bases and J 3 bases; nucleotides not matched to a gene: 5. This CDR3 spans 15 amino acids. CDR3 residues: CASSTPQGDTGELFF. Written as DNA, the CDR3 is TGCGCCAGCAGCACCCCACAGGGGGACACCGGGGAGCTGTTTTTT.

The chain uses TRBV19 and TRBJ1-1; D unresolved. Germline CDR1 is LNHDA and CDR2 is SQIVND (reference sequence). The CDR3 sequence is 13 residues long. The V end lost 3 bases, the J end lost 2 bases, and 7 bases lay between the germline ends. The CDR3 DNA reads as TGTGCCAGTAGTATTGGATTCAACACTGAAGCTTTCTTT. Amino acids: CASSIGFNTEAFF. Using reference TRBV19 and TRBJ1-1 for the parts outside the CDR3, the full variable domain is DGGITQSPKYLFRKEGQNVTLSCEQNLNHDAMYWYRQDPGQGLRLIYYSQIVNDFQKGDIAEGYSVSREKKESFPLTVTSAQKNPTAFYLCASSIGFNTEAFFGQGTRLTVV.

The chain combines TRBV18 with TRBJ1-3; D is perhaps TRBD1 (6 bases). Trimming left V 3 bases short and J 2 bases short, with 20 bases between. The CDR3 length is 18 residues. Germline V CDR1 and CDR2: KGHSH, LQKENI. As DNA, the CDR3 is TGTGCCAGCTCACCGGTAGAGCGTGCACAGGGAACTGGAAACACCATATATTTT. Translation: CASSPVERAQGTGNTIYF.

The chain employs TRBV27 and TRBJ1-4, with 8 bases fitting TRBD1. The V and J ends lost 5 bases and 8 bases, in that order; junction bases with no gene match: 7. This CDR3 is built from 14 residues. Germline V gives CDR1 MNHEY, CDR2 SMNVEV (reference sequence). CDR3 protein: CASSQQGVREKLFF. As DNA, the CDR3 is TGTGCCAGCAGTCAACAGGGGGTCCGGGAAAAACTGTTTTTT.

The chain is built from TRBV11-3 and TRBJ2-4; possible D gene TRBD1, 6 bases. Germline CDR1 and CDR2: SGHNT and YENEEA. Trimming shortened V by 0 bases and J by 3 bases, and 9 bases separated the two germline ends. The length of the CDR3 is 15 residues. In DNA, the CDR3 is TGTGCCAGCAGCTTAGATTCAGGGGTCAAAAACATTCAGTACTTC. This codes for CASSLDSGVKNIQYF.

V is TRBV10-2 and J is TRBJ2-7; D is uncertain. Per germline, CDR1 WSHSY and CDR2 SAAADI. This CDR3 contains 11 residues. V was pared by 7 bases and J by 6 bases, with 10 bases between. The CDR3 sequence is CASTEVSEQYF. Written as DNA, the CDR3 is TGCGCCAGCACCGAGGTTAGCGAGCAGTACTTC.

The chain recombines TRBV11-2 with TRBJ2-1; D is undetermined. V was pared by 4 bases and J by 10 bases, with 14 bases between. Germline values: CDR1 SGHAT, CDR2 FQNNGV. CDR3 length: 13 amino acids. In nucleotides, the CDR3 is TGTGCCAGCAGCTCGTTGCCTGGGCAAGAGCAGTTCTTC. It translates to CASSSLPGQEQFF. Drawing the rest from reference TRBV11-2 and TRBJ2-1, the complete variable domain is EAGVAQSPRYKIIEKRQSVAFWCNPISGHATLYWYQQILGQGPKLLIQFQNNGVVDDSQLPKDRFSAERLKGVDSTLKIQPAKLEDSAVYLCASSSLPGQEQFFGPGTRLTVL.

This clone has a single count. CDR3 nucleotides: TGTGCCAGCAATGTGGGACAGGGGTCCCACGAGCAGTACTTC. Its protein is CASNVGQGSHEQYF. V gene TRBV2 combines with J gene TRBJ2-7, with 10 bases that match TRBD1. The CDR3 contains 14 residues. J lost 5 bases, V lost 7 bases, and 8 bases had no gene match. Germline CDR1 and CDR2: SNHLY and FYNNEI.

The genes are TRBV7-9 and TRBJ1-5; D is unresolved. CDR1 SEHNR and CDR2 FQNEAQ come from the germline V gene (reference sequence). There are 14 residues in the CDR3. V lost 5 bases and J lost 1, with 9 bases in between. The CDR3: CASSPRSSNQPQHF. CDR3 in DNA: TGTGCCAGCAGCCCTAGGTCGAGCAATCAGCCCCAGCATTTT.

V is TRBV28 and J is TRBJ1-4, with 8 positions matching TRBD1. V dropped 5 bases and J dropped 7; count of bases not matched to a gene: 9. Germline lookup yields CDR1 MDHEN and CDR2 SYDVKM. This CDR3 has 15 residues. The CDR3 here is CASSLTTGAGEKLFF. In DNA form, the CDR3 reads TGTGCCAGCAGTCTTACGACAGGGGCAGGTGAAAAACTGTTTTTT.

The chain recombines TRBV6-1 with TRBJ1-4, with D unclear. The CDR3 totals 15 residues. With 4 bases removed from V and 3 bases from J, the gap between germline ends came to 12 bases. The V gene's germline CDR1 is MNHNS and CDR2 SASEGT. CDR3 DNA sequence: TGTGCCAGCAGTGCTAGGGCGGTGGCTAATGAAAAACTGTTTTTT. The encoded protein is CASSARAVANEKLFF.

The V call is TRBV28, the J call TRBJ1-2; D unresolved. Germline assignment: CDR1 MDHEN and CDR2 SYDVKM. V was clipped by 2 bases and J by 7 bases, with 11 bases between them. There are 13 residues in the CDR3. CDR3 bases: TGTGCCAGCAGTTTACTGGGGTTCGCTGGCTACACCTTC. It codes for CASSLLGFAGYTF.

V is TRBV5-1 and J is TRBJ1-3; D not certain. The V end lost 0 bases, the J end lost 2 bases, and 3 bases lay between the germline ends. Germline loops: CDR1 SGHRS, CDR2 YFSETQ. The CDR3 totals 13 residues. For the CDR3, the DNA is TGCGCCAGCAGCTTGGAGGCTGGAAACACCATATATTTT. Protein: CASSLEAGNTIYF.

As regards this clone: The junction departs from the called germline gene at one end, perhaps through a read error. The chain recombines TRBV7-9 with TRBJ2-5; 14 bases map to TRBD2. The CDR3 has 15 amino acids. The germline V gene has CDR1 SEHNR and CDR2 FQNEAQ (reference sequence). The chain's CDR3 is CASSLATGLAGGSHF. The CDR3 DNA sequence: TGTGCCAGCAGCTTAGCCACCGGACTAGCGGGAGGATCGCACTTC.

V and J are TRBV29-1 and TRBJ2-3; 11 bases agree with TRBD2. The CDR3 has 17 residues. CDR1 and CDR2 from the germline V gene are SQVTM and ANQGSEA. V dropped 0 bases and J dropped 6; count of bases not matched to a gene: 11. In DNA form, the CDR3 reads TGCAGCGTTGAAGAACGAAAGATAACTAGCGGGAGTGATACGCAGTATTTT. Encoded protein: CSVEERKITSGSDTQYF.

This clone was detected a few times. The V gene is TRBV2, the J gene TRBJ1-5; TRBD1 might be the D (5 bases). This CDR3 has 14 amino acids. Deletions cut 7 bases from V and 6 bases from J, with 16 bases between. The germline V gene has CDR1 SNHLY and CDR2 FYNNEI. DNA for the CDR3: TGTGCCAGCATGCAGGGCTTAGGGCGTCAGCCCCAGCATTTT. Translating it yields CASMQGLGRQPQHF.

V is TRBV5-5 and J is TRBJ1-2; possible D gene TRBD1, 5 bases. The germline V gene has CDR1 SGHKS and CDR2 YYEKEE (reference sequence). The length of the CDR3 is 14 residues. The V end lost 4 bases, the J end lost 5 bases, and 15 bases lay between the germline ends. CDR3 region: CASSPTGTTYGYTF. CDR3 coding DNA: TGTGCCAGCAGCCCGACCGGGACGACGTATGGCTACACCTTC.

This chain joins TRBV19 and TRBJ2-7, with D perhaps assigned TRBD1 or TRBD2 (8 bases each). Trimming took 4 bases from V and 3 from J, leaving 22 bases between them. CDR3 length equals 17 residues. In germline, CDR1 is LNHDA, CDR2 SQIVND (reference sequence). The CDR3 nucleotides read TGTGCCAGTAGTAGAGGGACAGGCGGGACTAGTGTCTACGAGCAGTACTTC. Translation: CASSRGTGGTSVYEQYF.

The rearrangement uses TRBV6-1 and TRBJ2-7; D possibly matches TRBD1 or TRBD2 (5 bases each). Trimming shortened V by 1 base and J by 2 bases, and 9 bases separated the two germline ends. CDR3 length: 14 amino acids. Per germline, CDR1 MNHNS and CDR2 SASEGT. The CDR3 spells CASSEGGTPYEQYF. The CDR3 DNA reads TGTGCCAGCAGTGAAGGGGGGACCCCCTACGAGCAGTACTTC.

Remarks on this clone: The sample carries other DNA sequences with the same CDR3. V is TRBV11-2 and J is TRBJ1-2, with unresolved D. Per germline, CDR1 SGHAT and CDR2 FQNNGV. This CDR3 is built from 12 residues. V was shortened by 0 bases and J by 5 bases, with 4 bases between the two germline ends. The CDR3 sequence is CASSLDGYGYTF. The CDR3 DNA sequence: TGTGCCAGCAGCTTAGACGGGTATGGCTACACCTTC. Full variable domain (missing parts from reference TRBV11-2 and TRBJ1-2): EAGVAQSPRYKIIEKRQSVAFWCNPISGHATLYWYQQILGQGPKLLIQFQNNGVVDDSQLPKDRFSAERLKGVDSTLKIQPAKLEDSAVYLCASSLDGYGYTFGSGTRLTVV.

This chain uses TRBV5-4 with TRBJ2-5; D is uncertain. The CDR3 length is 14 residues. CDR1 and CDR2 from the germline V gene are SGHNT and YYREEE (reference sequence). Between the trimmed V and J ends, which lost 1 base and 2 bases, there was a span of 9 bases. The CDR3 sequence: CASSLRPVQETQYF. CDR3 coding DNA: TGTGCCAGCAGCTTGAGACCTGTACAAGAGACCCAGTACTTC.

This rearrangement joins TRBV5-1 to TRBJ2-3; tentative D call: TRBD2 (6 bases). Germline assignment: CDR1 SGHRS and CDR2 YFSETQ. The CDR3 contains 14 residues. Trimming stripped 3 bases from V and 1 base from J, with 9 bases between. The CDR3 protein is CASSYGGRTDTQYF. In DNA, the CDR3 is TGCGCCAGCAGCTACGGGGGACGCACAGATACGCAGTATTTT.

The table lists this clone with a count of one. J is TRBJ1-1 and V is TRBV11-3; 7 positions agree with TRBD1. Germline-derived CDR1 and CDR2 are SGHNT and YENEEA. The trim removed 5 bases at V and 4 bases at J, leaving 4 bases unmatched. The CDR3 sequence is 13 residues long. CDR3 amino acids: CASSRQGSTEAFF. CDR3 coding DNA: TGTGCCAGCAGCCGACAGGGAAGCACTGAAGCTTTCTTT. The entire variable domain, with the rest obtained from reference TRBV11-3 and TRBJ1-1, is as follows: EAGVVQSPRYKIIEKKQPVAFWCNPISGHNTLYWYLQNLGQGPELLIRYENEEAVDDSQLPKDRFSAERLKGVDSTLKIQPAELGDSAVYLCASSRQGSTEAFFGQGTRLTVV.

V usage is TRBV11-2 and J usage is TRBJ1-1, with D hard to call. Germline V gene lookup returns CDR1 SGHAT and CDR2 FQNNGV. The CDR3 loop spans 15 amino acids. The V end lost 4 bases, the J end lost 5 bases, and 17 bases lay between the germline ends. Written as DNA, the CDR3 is TGTGCCAGCAGCTCCGACCCGGTGCGTAATACTGAAGCTTTCTTT. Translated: CASSSDPVRNTEAFF.

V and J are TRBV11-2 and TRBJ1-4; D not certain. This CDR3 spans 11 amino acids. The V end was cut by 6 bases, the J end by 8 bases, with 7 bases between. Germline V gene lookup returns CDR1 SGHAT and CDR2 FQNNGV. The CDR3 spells CASRRMEKLFF. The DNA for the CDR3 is TGTGCCAGCAGGCGGATGGAAAAACTGTTTTTT. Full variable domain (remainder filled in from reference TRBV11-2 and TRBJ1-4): EAGVAQSPRYKIIEKRQSVAFWCNPISGHATLYWYQQILGQGPKLLIQFQNNGVVDDSQLPKDRFSAERLKGVDSTLKIQPAKLEDSAVYLCASRRMEKLFFGSGTQLSVL.

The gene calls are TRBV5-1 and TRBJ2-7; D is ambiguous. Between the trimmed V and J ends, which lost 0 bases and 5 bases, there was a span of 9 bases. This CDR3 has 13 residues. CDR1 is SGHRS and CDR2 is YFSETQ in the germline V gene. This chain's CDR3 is CASSLDSRDEQYF. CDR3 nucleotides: TGCGCCAGCAGCTTGGATTCCAGAGACGAGCAGTACTTC.

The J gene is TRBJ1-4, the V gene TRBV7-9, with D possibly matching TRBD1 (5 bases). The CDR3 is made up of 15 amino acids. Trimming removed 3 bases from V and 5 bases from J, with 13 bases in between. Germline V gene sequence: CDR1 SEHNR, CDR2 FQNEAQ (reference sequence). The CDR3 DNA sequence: TGTGCCAGCAGCTTTTCGTCGGGACCAAATGAAAAACTGTTTTTT. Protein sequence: CASSFSSGPNEKLFF. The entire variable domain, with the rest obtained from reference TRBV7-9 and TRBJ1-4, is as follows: DTGVSQNPRHKITKRGQNVTFRCDPISEHNRLYWYRQTLGQGPEFLTYFQNEAQLEKSRLLSDRFSAERPKGSFSTLEIQRTEQGDSAMYLCASSFSSGPNEKLFFGSGTQLSVL.